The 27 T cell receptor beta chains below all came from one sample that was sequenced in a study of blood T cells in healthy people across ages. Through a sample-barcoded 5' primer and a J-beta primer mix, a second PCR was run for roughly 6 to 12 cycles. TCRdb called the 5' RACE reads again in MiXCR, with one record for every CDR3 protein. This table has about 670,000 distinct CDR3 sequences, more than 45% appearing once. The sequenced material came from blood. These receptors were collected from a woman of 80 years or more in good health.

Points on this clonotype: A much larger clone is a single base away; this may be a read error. In nucleotides, the CDR3 is TGTACCAGCACAGTACCTTCCATTGCGGGCGAGCAGTTCTTC. Encoded protein: CTSTVPSIAGEQFF. The chain joins TRBV12-3 or TRBV12-4 to TRBJ2-1; a possible D gene is TRBD2 (5 bases). The CDR3 totals 14 residues.

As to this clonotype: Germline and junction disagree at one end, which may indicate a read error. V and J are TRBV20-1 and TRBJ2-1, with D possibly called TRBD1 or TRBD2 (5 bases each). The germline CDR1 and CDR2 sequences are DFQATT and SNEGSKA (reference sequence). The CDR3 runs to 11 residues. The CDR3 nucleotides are TGCAGTGCTAGAGGGGGGAATGAGCTGTTCTTC. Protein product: CSARGGNELFF.

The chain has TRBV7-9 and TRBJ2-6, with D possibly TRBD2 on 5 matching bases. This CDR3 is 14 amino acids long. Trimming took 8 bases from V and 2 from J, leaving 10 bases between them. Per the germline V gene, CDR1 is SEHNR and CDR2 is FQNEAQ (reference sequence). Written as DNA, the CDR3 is TGTGCCAGCGGGAGTCGAGCTGGGGCCAACGTCCTGACTTTC. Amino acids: CASGSRAGANVLTF. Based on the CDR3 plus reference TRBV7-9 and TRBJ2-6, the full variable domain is DTGVSQNPRHKITKRGQNVTFRCDPISEHNRLYWYRQTLGQGPEFLTYFQNEAQLEKSRLLSDRFSAERPKGSFSTLEIQRTEQGDSAMYLCASGSRAGANVLTFGAGSRLTVL.

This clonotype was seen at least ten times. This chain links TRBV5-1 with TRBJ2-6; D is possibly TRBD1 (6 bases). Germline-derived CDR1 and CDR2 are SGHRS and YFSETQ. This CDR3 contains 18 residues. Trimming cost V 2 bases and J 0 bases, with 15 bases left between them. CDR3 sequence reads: CASSFDLTGGSGANVLTF. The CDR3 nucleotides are TGCGCCAGCAGCTTCGATTTGACAGGCGGCTCTGGGGCCAACGTCCTGACTTTC.

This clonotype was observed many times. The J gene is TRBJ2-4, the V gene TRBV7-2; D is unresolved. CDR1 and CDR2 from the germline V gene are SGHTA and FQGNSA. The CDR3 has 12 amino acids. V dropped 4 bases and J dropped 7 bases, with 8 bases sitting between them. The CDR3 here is CASSSLMNIQYF. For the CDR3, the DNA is TGTGCCAGCAGCTCCCTTATGAACATTCAGTACTTC.

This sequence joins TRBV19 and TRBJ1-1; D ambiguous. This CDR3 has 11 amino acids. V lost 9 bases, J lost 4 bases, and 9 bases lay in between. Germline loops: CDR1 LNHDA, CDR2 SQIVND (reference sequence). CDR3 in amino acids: CASYGVTEAFF. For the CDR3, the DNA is TGTGCCAGCTATGGGGTCACTGAAGCTTTCTTT. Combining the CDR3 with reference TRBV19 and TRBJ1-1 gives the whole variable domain DGGITQSPKYLFRKEGQNVTLSCEQNLNHDAMYWYRQDPGQGLRLIYYSQIVNDFQKGDIAEGYSVSREKKESFPLTVTSAQKNPTAFYLCASYGVTEAFFGQGTRLTVV.

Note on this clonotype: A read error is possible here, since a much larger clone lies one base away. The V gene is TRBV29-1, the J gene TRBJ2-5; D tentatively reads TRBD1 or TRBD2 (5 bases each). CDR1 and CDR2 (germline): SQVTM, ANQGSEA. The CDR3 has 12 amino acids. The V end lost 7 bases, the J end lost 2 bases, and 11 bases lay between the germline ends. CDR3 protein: CSGNGAQETQYF. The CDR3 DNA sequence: TGCAGCGGGAACGGGGCACAAGAGACCCAGTACTTC.

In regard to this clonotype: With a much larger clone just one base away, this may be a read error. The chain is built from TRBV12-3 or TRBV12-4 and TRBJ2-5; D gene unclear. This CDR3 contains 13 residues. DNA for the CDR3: TGTGCCAGCAGCCGTTGGCGTGAAGAGATCCAGTACTTC. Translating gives CASSRWREEIQYF.

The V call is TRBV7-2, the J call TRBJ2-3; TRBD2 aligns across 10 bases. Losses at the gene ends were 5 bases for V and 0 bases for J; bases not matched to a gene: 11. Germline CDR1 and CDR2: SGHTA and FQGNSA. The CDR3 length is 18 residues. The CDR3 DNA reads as TGTGCCAGCAGCGGTTGGACTAGCGGCCCGTATAGCACAGATACGCAGTATTTT. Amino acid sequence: CASSGWTSGPYSTDTQYF. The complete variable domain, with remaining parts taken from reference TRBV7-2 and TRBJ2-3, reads GAGVSQSPSNKVTEKGKDVELRCDPISGHTALYWYRQSLGQGLEFLIYFQGNSAPDKSGLPSDRFSAERTGGSVSTLTIQRTQQEDSAVYLCASSGWTSGPYSTDTQYFGPGTRLTVL.

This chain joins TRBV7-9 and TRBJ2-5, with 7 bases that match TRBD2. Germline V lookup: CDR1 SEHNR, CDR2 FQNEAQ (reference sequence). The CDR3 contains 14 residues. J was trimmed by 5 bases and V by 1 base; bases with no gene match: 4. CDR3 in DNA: TGTGCCAGCAGCTTAGGCGGGGGTTATGAGACCCAGTACTTC. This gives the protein CASSLGGGYETQYF.

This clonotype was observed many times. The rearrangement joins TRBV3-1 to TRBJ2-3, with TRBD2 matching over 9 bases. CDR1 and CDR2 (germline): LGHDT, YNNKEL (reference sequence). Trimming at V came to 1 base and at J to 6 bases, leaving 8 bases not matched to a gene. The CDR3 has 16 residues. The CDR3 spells CASSQGFSGGRDTQYF. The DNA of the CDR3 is TGTGCCAGCAGCCAAGGGTTTAGCGGGGGTCGGGATACGCAGTATTTT.

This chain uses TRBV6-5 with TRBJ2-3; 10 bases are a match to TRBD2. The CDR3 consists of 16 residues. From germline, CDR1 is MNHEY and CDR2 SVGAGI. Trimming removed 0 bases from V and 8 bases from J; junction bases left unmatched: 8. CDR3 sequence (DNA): TGTGCCAGCAGTTACTCGGAATACGCTAGCGGGGGTACGCAGTATTTT. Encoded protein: CASSYSEYASGGTQYF.

Here the CDR3 reads CASSVISGDTQYF. The CDR3 bases are TGTGCCAGCAGCGTAATATCGGGAGATACGCAGTATTTT. The chain combines TRBV7-3 with TRBJ2-3, with D unresolved. Trimming took 5 bases from V and 5 from J, leaving 11 bases between them. Germline-derived CDR1 and CDR2 are SGHTA and FQGTGA. This CDR3 is built from 13 residues.

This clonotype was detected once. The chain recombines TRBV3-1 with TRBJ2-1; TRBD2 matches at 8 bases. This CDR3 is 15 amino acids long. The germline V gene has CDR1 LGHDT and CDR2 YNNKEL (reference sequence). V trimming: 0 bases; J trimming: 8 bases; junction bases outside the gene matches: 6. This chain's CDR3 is CASSQELADYDEQFF. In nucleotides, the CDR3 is TGTGCCAGCAGCCAAGAACTAGCGGATTACGATGAGCAGTTCTTC.

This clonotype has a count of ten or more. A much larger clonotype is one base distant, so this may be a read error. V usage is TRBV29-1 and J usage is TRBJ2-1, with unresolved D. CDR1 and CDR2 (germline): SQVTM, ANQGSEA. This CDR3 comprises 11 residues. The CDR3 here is CSVEDPNERFF. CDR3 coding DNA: TGCAGCGTTGAAGATCCCAATGAGCGGTTCTTC.

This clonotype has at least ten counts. The CDR3 coding sequence is TGTGCCACCAGTGATTTCCACCAGGGGATGGAGACCCAGTACTTC. This translates into CATSDFHQGMETQYF. The chain employs TRBV24-1 and TRBJ2-5; TRBD1 is a possible D gene (6 bases). The germline V gene encodes CDR1 KGHDR and CDR2 SFDVKD. The CDR3 runs 15 residues. V was clipped by 1 base and J by 5 bases, with 13 bases between them.

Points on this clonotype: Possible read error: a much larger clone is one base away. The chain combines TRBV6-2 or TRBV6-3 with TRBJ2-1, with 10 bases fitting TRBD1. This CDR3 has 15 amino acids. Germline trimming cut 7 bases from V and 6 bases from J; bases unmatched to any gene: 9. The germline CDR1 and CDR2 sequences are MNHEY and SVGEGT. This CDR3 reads CASTPDRGACNEQFF. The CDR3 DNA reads TGTGCCAGCACCCCGGACAGGGGGGCCTGCAATGAGCAGTTCTTC.

In nucleotides, the CDR3 is TGCGCCAGCAGCTTGGGACAGGGAGGTAGCACAGATACGCAGTATTTT. Its translation: CASSLGQGGSTDTQYF. The chain recombines TRBV5-1 with TRBJ2-3; weak D call: TRBD1 (7 bases). V shed 0 bases and J shed 0 bases, with 11 bases lying between them. The CDR3 covers 16 residues. Germline CDR1 reads SGHRS; CDR2 reads YFSETQ.

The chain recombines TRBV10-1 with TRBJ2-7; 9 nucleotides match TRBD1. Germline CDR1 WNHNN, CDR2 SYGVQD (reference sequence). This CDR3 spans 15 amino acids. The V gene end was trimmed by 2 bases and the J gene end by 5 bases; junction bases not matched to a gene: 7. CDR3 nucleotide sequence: TGCGCCAGCAGTGAGGGGGGACAGGGTTTCCACGAGCAGTACTTC. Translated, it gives CASSEGGQGFHEQYF.

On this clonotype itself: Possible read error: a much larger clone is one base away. The CDR3 loop reads CTSSRPVGADYGYTF. The CDR3 coding sequence is TGTACCAGCAGTCGCCCCGTTGGAGCCGACTATGGCTACACCTTC. The chain joins TRBV7-2 to TRBJ1-2; D is ambiguous. Per germline, CDR1 SGHTA and CDR2 FQGNSA. Trimming took off 6 bases at V and 3 bases at J, with 17 bases between the two ends. This CDR3 spans 15 amino acids.

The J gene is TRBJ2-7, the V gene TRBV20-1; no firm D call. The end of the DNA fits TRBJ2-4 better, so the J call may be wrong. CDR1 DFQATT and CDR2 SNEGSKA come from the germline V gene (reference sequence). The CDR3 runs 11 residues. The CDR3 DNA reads TGCAGTGCTAGAGATCTCCCCATTCAGTACTTC. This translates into CSARDLPIQYF.

In nucleotides, the CDR3 is TGTGCCTGGAGTTCGGGACTAGCGGGAGGGCCGGGAGATACGCAGTATTTT. Amino acids: CAWSSGLAGGPGDTQYF. The chain joins TRBV30 to TRBJ2-3, with 16 positions matching TRBD2. The germline V gene encodes CDR1 GTSNPN and CDR2 SVGIG (reference sequence). The length of the CDR3 is 17 residues. Germline trimming cut 2 bases from V and 5 bases from J; bases unmatched to any gene: 7.

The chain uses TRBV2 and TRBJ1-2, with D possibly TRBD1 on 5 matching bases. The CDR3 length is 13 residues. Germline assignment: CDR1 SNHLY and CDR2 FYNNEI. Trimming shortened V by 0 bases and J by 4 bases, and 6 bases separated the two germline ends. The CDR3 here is CASSEAGVYGYTF. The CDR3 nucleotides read TGTGCCAGCAGTGAAGCAGGGGTCTATGGCTACACCTTC.

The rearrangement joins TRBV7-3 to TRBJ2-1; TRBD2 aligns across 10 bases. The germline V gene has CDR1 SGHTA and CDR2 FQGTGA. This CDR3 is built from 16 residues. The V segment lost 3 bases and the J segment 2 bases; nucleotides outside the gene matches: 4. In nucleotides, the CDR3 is TGTGCCAGCAGCTTGAGCGGGGGGGCCCCCTACAATGAGCAGTTCTTC. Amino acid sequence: CASSLSGGAPYNEQFF.

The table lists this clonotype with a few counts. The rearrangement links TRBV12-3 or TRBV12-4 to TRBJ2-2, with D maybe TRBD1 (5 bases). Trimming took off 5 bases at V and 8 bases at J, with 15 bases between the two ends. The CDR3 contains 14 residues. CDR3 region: CASSAFTGLGELFF. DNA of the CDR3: TGTGCCAGCAGTGCCTTTACAGGATTGGGGGAGCTGTTTTTT.

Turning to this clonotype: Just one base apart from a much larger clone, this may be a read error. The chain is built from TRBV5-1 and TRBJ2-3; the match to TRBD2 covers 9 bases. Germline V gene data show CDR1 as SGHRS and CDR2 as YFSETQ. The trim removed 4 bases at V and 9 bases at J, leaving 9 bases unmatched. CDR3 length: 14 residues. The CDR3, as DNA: TGCGCCAGCAGCACCAGACTAGCGGAAGAGACGCAGTATTTT. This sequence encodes CASSTRLAEETQYF.

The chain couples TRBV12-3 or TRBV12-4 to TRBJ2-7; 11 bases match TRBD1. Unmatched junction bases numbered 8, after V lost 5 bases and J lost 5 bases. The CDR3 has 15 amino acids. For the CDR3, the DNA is TGTGCCAGCAGTCCCCGGACAGGGGGCTACAACGAGCAGTACTTC. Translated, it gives CASSPRTGGYNEQYF.